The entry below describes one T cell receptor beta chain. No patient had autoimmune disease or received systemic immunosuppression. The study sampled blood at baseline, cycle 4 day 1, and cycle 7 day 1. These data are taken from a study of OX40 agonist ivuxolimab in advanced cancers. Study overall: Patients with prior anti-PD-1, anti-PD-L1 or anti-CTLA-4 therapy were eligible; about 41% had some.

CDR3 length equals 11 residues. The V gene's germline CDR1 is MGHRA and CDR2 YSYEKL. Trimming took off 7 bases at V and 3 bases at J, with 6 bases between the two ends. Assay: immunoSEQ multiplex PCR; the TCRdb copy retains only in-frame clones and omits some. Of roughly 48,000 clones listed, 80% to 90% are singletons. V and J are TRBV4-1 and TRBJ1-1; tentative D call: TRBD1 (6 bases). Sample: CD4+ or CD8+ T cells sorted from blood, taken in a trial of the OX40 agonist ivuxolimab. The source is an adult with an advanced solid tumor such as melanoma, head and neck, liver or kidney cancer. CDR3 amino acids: CASKGDTEAFF. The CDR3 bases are TGCGCCAGCAAGGGGGACACTGAAGCTTTCTTT.